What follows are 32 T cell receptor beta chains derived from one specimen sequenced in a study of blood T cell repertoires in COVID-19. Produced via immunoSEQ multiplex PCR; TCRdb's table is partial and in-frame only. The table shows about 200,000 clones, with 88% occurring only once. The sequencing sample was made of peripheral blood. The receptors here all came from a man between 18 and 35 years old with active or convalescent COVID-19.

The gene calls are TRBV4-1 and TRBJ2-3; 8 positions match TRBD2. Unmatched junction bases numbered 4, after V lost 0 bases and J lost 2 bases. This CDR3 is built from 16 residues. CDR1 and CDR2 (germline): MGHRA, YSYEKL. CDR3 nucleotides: TGCGCCAGCAGCCAAGAGCCGGGACTAGACACAGATACGCAGTATTTT. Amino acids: CASSQEPGLDTDTQYF.

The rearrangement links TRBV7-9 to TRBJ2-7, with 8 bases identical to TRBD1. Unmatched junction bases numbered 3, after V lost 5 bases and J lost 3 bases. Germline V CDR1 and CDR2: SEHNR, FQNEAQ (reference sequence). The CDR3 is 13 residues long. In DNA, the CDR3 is TGTGCCAGCAGCGCACAGGGGGTCTACGAGCAGTACTTC. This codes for CASSAQGVYEQYF.

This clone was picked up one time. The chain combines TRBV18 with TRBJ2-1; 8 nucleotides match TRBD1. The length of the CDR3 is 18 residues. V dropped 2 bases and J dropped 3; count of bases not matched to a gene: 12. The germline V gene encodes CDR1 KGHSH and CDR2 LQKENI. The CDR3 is CASSPNDRGNFNYNEQFF. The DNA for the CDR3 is TGTGCCAGCTCACCAAATGACAGGGGAAATTTTAACTACAATGAGCAGTTCTTC.

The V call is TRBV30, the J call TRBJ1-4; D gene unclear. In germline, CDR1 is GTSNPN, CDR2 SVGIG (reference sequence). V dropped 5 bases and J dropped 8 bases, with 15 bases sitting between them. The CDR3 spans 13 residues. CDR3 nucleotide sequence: TGTGCCTGGGAAGCGGGGTTAGGGGAAAAACTGTTTTTT. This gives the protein CAWEAGLGEKLFF.

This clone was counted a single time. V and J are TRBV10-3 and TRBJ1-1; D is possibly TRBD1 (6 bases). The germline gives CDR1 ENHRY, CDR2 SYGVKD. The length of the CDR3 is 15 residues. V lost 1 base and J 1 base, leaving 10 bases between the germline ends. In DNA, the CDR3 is TGTGCCATCAGTGAGTATTACAGGGCGAACACTGAAGCTTTCTTT. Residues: CAISEYYRANTEAFF.

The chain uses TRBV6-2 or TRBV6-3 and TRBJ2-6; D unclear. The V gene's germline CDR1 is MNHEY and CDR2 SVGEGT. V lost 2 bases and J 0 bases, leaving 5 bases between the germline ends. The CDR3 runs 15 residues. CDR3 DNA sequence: TGTGCCAGCAGTTACCTGGCCTCTGGGGCCAACGTCCTGACTTTC. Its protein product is CASSYLASGANVLTF.

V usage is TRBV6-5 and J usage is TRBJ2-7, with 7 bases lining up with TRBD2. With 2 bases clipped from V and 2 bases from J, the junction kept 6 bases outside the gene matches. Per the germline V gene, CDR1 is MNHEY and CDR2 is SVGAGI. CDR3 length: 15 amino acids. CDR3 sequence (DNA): TGTGCCAGCAGTTACGCGCCCGGGACTACCTACGAGCAGTACTTC. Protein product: CASSYAPGTTYEQYF.

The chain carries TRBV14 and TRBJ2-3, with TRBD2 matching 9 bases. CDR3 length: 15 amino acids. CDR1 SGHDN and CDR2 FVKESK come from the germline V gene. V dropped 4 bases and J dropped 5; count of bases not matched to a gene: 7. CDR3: CASSLRTSERDTQYF. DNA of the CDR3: TGTGCCAGCAGCCTAAGGACTAGCGAGAGAGATACGCAGTATTTT.

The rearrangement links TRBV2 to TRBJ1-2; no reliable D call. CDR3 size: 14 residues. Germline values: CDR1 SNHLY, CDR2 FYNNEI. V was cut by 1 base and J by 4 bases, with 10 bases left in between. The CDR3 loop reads CASSEDMEIYGYTF. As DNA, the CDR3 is TGTGCCAGCAGTGAAGATATGGAGATCTATGGCTACACCTTC.

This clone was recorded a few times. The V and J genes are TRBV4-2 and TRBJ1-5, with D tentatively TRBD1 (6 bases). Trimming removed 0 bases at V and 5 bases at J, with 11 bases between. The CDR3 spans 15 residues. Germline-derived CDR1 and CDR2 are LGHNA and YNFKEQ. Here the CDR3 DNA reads TGTGCCAGCAGCCAAGATGTGGGGGCGCATCAGCCCCAGCATTTT. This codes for CASSQDVGAHQPQHF.

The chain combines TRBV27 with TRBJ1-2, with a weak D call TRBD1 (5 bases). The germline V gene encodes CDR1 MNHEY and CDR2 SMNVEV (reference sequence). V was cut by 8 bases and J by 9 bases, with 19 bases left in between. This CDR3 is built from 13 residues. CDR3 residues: CASGGTVLESYTF. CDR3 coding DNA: TGTGCCAGCGGGGGGACGGTGCTTGAGAGCTACACCTTC.

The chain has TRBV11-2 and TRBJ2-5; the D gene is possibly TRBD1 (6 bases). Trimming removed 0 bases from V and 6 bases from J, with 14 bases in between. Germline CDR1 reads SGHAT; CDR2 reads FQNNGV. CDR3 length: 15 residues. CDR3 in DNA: TGTGCCAGCAGCTTAGATAGCCAGGGGCCGCAGACCCAGTACTTC. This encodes CASSLDSQGPQTQYF.

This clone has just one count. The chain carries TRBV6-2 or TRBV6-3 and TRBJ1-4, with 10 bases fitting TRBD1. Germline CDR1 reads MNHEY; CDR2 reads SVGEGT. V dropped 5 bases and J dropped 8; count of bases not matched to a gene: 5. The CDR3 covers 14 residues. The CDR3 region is CASSKTGGGEKLFF. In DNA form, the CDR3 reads TGTGCCAGCAGTAAGACAGGGGGCGGCGAAAAACTGTTTTTT.

The CDR3 is CASSLGGGRQNYEQYF. As DNA, the CDR3 is TGTGCCAGCAGCTTGGGTGGCGGGAGGCAAAACTACGAGCAGTACTTC. The rearrangement joins TRBV5-6 to TRBJ2-7, with TRBD2 matching over 8 bases. The CDR3 sequence is 16 residues long. With V trimmed by 0 bases and J by 3 bases, 8 bases remained unmatched. Germline values: CDR1 SGHDT, CDR2 YYEEEE.

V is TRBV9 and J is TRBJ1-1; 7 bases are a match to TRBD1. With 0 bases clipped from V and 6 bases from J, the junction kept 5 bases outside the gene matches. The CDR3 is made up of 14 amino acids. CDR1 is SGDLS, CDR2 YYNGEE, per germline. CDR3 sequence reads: CASSVGTGQAEAFF. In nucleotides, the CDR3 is TGTGCCAGCAGCGTAGGGACAGGTCAAGCTGAAGCTTTCTTT.

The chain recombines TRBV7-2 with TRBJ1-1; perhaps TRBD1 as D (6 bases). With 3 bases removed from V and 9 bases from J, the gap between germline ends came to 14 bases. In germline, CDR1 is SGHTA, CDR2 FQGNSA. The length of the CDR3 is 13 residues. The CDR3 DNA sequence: TGTGCCAGCAGCTTGGGGACACATCAGAAAGCTTTCTTT. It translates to CASSLGTHQKAFF.

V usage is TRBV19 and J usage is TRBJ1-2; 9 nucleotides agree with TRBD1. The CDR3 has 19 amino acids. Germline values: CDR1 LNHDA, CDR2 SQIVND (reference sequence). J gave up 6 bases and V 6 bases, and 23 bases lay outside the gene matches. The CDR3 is CASRKTSGPRDREEDGYTF. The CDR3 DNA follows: TGTGCCAGTAGGAAGACTTCTGGCCCCCGGGACAGGGAGGAAGATGGCTACACCTTC.

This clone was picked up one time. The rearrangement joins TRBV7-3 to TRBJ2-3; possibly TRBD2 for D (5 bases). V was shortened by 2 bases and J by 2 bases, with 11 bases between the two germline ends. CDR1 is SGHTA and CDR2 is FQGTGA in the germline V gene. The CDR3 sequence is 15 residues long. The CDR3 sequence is CASSLGRRTTDTQYF. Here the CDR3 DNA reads TGTGCCAGCAGCTTAGGAAGGAGGACCACAGATACGCAGTATTTT.

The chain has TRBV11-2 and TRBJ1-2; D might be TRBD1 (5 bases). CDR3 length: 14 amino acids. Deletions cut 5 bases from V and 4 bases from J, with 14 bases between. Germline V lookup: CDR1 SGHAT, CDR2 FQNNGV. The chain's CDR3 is CASSTPGGGYGYTF. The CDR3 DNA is TGTGCCAGCAGCACCCCCGGGGGAGGCTATGGCTACACCTTC.

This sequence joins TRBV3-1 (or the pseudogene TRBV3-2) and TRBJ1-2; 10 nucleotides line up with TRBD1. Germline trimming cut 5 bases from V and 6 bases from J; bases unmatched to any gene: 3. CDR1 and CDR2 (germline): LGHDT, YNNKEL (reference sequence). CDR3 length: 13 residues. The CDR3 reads CASSSGTGDGYTF. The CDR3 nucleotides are TGTGCCAGCAGCTCCGGGACAGGGGATGGCTACACCTTC.

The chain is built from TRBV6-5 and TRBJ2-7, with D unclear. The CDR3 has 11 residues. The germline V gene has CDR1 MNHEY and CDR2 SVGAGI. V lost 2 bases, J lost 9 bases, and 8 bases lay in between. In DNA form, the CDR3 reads TGTGCCAGCAGTTACGGGCCAGGGCAGTACTTC. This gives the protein CASSYGPGQYF.

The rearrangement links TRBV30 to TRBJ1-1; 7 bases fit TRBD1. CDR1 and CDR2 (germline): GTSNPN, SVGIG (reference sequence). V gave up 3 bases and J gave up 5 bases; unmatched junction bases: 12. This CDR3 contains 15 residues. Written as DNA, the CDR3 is TGTGCCTGGAGGACCTCTGGGACAGTCGATACTGAAGCTTTCTTT. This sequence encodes CAWRTSGTVDTEAFF.

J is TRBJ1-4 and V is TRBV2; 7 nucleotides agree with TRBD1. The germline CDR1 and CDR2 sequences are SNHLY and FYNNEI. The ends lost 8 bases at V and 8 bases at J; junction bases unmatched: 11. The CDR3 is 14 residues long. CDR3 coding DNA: TGTGCCAGCCAGAACAGGGGTAATATGGAAAAACTGTTTTTT. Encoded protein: CASQNRGNMEKLFF.

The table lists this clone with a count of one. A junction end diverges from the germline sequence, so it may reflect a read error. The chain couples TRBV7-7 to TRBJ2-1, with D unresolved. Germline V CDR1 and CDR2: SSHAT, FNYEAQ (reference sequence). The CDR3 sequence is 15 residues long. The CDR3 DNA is TGTGCTAGCAGCGTCGACTCGAGCTCCTACAATGAGCAGTTCTTC. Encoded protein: CASSVDSSSYNEQFF.

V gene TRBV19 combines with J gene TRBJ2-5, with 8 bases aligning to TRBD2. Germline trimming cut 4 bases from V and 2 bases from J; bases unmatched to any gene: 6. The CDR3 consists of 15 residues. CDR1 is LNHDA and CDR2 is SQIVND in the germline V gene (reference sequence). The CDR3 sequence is CASSSSTSGQETQYF. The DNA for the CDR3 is TGTGCCAGTAGTAGTTCCACTAGCGGACAAGAGACCCAGTACTTC.

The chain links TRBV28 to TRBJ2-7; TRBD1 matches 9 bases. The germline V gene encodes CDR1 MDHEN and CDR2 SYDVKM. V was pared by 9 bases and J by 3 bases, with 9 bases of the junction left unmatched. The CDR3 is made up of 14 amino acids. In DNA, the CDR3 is TGTGCCAGTTCCGGGACAGGGTTAAGCTACGAGCAGTACTTC. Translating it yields CASSGTGLSYEQYF.

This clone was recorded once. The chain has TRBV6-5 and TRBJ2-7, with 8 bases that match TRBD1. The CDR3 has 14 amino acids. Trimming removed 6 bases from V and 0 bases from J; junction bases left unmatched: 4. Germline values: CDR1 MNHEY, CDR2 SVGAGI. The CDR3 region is CASRPGQASYEQYF. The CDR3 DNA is TGTGCCAGCAGACCGGGACAGGCCTCCTACGAGCAGTACTTC.

Here the CDR3 reads CASSLRGEKLFF. CDR3 DNA sequence: TGTGCCAGCAGCTTGCGGGGGGAAAAACTGTTTTTT. The genes are TRBV5-6 and TRBJ1-4, with a tentative D call TRBD1 (5 bases). This CDR3 comprises 12 residues. V was shortened by 1 base and J by 8 bases, with 6 bases between the two germline ends. Germline assignment: CDR1 SGHDT and CDR2 YYEEEE.

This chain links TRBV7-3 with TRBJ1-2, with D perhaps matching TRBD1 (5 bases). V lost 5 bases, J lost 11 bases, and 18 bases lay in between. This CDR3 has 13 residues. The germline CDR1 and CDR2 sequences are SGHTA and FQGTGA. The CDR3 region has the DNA TGTGCCAGCAGCCCCGGGACTCCCTGGTTTTACACCTTC. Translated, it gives CASSPGTPWFYTF.

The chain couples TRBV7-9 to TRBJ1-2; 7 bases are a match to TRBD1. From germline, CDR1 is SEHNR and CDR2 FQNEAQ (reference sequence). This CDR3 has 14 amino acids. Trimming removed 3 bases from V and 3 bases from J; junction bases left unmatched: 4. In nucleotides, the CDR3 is TGTGCCAGCAGCTTTTCAGGGGGAGACTATGGCTACACCTTC. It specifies CASSFSGGDYGYTF.

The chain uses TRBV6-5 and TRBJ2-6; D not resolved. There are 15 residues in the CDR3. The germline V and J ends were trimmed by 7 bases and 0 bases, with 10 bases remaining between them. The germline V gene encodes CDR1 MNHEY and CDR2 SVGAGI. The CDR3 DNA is TGTGCCAGCACCCCACCAGACTCTGGGGCCAACGTCCTGACTTTC. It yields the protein CASTPPDSGANVLTF.

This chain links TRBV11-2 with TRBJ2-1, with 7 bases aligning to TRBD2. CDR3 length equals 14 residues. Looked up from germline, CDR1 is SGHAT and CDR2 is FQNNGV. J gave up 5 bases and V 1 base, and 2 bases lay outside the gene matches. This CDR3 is CASSLAGTNNEQFF. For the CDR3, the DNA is TGTGCCAGCAGCTTAGCGGGGACTAACAATGAGCAGTTCTTC.